This TCR beta chain was sequenced during a study of OX40 agonist ivuxolimab in advanced cancers. At the level of the study: Among those enrolled, mean age was roughly 62 years (range about 23 to 85) and 82.7% were male. A partial response was reached by three patients: one with hepatocellular carcinoma and two with cutaneous melanoma.

Method: immunoSEQ multiplex PCR; TCRdb's copy keeps in-frame clones and lacks some. This table has more than 95,000 clones, roughly 95% appearing once. Regarding the study as a whole: In the 0.1 to 3.0 mg/kg range, CD4+ and CD8+ blood T cells had expanded clonally by week 6. Mean expanded clone counts were higher in CD8+ than CD4+ T cells.

Details on this clone: The antigen remains unidentified.

From germline, CDR1 is SGHKS and CDR2 YYEKEE (reference sequence). The length of the CDR3 is 13 residues. Trimming removed 0 bases from V and 8 bases from J, with 11 bases in between. The clonotype originates from an adult with an advanced solid tumor such as melanoma, head and neck, liver or kidney cancer. V is TRBV5-5 and J is TRBJ1-1; D unclear. The material was CD4+ or CD8+ T cells sorted from blood, obtained in a trial of the OX40 agonist ivuxolimab. The CDR3 protein is CASSLANGAEAFF. The CDR3 coding sequence is TGTGCCAGCAGCTTGGCCAACGGCGCGGAAGCTTTCTTT.